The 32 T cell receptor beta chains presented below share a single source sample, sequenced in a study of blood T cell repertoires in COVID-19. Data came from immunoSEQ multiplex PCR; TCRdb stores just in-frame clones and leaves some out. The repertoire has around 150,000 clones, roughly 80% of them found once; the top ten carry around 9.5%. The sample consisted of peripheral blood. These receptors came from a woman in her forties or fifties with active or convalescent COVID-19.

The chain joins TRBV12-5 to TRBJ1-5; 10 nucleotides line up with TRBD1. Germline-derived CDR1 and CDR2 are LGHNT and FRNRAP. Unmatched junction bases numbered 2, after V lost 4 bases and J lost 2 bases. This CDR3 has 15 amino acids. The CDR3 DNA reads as TGTGCTAGTGGTTGGGGACAGGGGTGCAATCAGCCCCAGCATTTT. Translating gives CASGWGQGCNQPQHF.

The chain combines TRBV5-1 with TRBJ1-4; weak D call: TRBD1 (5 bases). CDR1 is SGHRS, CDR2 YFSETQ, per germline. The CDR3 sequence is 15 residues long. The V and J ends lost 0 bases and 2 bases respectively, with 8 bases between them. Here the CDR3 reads CASSLEGNTNEKLFF. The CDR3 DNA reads TGCGCCAGCAGCTTGGAGGGGAACACTAATGAAAAACTGTTTTTT.

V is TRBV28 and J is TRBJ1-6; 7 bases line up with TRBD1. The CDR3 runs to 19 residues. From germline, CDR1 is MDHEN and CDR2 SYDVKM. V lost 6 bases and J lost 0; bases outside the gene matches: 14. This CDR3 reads CASSSPRQGGNSYNSPLHF. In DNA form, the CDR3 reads TGTGCCAGCAGCTCCCCCAGACAGGGAGGAAACTCCTATAATTCACCCCTCCACTTT.

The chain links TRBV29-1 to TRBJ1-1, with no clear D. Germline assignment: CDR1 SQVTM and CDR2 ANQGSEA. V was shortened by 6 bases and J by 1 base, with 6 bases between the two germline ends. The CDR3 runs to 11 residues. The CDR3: CSVTRNTEAFF. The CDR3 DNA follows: TGCAGCGTGACTCGGAACACTGAAGCTTTCTTT. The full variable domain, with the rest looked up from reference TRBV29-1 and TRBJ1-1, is SAVISQKPSRDICQRGTSLTIQCQVDSQVTMMFWYRQQPGQSLTLIATANQGSEATYESGFVIDKFPISRPNLTFSTLTVSNMSPEDSSIYLCSVTRNTEAFFGQGTRLTVV.

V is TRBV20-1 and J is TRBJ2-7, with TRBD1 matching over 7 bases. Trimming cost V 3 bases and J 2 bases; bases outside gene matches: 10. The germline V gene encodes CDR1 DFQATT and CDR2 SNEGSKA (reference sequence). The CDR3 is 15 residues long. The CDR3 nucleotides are TGCAGTGCTAGTTCCGGACAGGAGAGAGCCTACGAGCAGTACTTC. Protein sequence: CSASSGQERAYEQYF.

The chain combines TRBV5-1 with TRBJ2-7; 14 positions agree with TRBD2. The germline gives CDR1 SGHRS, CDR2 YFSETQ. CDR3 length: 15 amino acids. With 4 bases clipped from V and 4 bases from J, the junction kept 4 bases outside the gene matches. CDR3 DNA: TGCGCCAGCAGCACAGGGACTAGCGGGAGTTACGAGCAGTACTTC. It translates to CASSTGTSGSYEQYF.

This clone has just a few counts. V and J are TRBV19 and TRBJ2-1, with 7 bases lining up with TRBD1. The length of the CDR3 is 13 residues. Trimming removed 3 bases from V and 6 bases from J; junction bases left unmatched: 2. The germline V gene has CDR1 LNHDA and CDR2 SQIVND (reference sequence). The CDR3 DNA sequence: TGTGCCAGTAGTATTGACAGGGCCAATGAGCAGTTCTTC. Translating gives CASSIDRANEQFF.

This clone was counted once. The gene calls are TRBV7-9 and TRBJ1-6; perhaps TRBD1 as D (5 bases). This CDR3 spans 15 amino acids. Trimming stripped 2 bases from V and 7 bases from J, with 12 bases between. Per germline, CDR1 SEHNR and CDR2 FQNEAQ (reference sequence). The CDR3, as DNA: TGTGCCAGCAGCTTAACGTTACAGGACAATTCACCCCTCCACTTT. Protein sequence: CASSLTLQDNSPLHF.

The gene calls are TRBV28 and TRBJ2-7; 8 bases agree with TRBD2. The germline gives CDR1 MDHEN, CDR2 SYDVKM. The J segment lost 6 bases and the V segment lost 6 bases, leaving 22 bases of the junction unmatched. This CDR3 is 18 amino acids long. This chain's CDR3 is CASSLATSVIRRSLEQYF. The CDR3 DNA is TGTGCCAGCAGCTTAGCGACTAGCGTGATTAGGAGGTCCCTCGAGCAGTACTTC.

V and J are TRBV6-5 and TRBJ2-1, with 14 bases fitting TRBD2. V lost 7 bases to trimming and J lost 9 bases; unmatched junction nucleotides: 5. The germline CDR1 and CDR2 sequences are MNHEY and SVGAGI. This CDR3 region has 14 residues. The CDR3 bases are TGTGCCAGCAAGGGACTAGCGGGAGAAGGTGAGCAGTTCTTC. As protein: CASKGLAGEGEQFF.

CDR3 sequence: CASSLGTSGRREQFF. The DNA for the CDR3 is TGTGCCAGCAGTCTAGGGACTAGCGGGAGGAGGGAGCAGTTCTTC. V and J are TRBV28 and TRBJ2-1, with 15 bases fitting TRBD2. Trimming removed 5 bases from V and 10 bases from J; junction bases left unmatched: 6. The CDR3 is 15 residues long. The V gene's germline CDR1 is MDHEN and CDR2 SYDVKM.

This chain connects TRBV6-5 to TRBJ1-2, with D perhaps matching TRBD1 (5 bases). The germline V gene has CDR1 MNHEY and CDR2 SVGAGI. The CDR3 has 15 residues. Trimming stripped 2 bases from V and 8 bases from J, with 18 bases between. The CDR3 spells CASSYGGGAPRGYTF. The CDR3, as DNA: TGTGCCAGCAGTTACGGGGGAGGGGCCCCGAGGGGCTACACCTTC.

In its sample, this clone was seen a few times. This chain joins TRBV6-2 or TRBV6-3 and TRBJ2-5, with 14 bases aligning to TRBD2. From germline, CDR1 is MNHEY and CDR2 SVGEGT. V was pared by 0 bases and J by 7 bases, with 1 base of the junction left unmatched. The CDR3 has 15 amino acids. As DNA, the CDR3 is TGTGCCAGCAGTTACTCGACTAGCGGGGGGGCGACCCAGTACTTC. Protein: CASSYSTSGGATQYF.

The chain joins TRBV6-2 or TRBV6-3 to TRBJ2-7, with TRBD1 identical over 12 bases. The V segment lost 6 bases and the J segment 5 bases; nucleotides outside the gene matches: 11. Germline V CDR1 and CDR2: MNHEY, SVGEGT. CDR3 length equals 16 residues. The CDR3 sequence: CASSFPGQGARDEQYF. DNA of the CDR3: TGTGCCAGCAGCTTTCCGGGACAGGGGGCAAGGGACGAGCAGTACTTC.

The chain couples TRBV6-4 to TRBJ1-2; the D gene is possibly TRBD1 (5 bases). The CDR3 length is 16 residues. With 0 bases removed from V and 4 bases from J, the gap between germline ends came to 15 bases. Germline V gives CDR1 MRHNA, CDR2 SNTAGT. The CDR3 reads CASSDSPGSGGYGYTF. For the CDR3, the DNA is TGTGCCAGCAGTGACTCACCGGGGTCCGGGGGCTATGGCTACACCTTC.

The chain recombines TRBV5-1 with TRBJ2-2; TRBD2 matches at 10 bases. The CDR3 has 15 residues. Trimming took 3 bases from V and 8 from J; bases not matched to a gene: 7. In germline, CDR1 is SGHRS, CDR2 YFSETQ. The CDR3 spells CASSSVGLAAGELFF. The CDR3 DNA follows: TGCGCCAGCAGCTCTGTTGGACTAGCGGCTGGGGAGCTGTTTTTT.

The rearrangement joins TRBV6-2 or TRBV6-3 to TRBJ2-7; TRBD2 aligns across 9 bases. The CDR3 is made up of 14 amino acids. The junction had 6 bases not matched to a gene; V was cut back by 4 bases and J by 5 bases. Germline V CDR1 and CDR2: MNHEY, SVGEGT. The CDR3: CASSFSGRKNEQYF. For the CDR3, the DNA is TGTGCCAGCAGTTTTAGCGGGAGAAAGAACGAGCAGTACTTC.

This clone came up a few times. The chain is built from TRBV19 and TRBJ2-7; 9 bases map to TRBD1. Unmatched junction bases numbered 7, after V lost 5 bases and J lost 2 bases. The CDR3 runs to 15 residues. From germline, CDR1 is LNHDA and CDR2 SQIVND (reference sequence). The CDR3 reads CASSSRTGEPYEQYF. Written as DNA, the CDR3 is TGTGCCAGTAGTTCCAGGACAGGGGAACCCTACGAGCAGTACTTC.

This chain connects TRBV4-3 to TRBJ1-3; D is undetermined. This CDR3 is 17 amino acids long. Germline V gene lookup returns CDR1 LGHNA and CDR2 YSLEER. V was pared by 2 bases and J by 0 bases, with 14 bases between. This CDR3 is CASSQNSGRYSGNTIYF. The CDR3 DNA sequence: TGCGCCAGCAGCCAAAACTCGGGGAGATACTCTGGAAACACCATATATTTT.

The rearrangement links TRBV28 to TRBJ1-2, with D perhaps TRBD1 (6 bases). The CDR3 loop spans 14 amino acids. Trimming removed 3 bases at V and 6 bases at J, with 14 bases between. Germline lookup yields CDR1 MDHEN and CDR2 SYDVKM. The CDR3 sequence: CASSLVDRSNGYTF. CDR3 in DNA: TGTGCCAGCAGTTTGGTTGACAGGAGCAATGGCTACACCTTC.

CDR3 amino acids: CASSFETDRSGELFF. CDR3 coding DNA: TGTGCCAGCAGTTTCGAGACAGACAGGTCCGGGGAGCTGTTTTTT. The chain recombines TRBV28 with TRBJ2-2; a possible D gene is TRBD1 (6 bases). This CDR3 has 15 residues. V lost 3 bases and J lost 6, with 14 bases in between. In germline, CDR1 is MDHEN, CDR2 SYDVKM.

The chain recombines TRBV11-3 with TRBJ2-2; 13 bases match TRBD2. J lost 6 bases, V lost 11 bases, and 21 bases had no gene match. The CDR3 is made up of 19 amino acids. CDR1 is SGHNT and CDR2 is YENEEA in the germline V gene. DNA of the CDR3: TGTGCCCGCGCTGTCGGGGGGGAACTAGCGGGAGGGCCGTCCGGGGAGCTGTTTTTT. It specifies CARAVGGELAGGPSGELFF. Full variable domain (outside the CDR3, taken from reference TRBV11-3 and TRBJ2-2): EAGVVQSPRYKIIEKKQPVAFWCNPISGHNTLYWYLQNLGQGPELLIRYENEEAVDDSQLPKDRFSAERLKGVDSTLKIQPAELGDSAVYLCARAVGGELAGGPSGELFFGEGSRLTVL.

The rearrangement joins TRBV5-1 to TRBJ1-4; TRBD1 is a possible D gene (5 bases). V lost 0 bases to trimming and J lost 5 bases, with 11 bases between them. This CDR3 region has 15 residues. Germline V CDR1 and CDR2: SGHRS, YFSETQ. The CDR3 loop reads CASSLGQGLNEKLFF. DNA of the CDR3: TGCGCCAGCAGCTTGGGGCAGGGTTTGAATGAAAAACTGTTTTTT.

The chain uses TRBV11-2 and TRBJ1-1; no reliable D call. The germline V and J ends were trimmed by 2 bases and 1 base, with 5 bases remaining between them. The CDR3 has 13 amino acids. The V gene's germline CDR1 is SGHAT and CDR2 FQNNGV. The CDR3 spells CASSLFRNTEAFF. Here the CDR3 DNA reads TGTGCCAGCAGCTTATTCCGGAACACTGAAGCTTTCTTT.

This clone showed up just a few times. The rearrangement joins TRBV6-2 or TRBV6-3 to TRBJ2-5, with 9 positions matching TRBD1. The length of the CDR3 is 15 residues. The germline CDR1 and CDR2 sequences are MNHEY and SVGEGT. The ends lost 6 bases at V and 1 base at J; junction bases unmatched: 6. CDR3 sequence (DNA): TGTGCCAGCAGATACCGGACAGGGGTCCAAGAGACCCAGTACTTC. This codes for CASRYRTGVQETQYF.

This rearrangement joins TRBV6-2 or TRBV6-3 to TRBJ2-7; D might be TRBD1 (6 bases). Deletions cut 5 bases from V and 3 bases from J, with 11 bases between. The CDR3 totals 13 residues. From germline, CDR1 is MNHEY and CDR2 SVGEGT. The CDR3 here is CASSRDTFYEQYF. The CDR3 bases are TGTGCCAGCAGTAGGGACACCTTCTACGAGCAGTACTTC.

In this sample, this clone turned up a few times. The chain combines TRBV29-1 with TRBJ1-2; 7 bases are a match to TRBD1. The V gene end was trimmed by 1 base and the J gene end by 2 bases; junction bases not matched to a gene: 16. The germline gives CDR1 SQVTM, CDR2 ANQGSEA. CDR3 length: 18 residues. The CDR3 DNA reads TGCAGCGTTGAAGTAGGTTTCGGGACAGCAGAGATAAACTATGGCTACACCTTC. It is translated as CSVEVGFGTAEINYGYTF.

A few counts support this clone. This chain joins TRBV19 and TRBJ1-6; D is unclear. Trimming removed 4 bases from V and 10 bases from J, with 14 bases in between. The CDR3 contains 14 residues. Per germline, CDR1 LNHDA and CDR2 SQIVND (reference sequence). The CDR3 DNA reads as TGTGCCAGTAGTAAGTATGGAGGAGGATCACCCCTCCACTTT. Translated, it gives CASSKYGGGSPLHF. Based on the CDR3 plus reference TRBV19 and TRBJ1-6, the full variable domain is DGGITQSPKYLFRKEGQNVTLSCEQNLNHDAMYWYRQDPGQGLRLIYYSQIVNDFQKGDIAEGYSVSREKKESFPLTVTSAQKNPTAFYLCASSKYGGGSPLHFGNGTRLTVT.

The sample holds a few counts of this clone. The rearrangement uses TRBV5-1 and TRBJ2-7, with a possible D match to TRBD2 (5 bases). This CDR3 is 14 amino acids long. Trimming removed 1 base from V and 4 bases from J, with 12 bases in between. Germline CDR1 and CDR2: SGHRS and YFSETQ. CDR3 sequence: CASSLTGGGYEQYF. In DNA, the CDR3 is TGCGCCAGCAGCTTGACCGGCGGAGGTTACGAGCAGTACTTC.

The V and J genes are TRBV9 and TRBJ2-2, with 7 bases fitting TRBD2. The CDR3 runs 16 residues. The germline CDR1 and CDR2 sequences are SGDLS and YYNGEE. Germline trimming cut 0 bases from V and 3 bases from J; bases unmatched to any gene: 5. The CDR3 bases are TGTGCCAGCAGCGTAGTCCCTAGCGGAGACACCGGGGAGCTGTTTTTT. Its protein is CASSVVPSGDTGELFF.

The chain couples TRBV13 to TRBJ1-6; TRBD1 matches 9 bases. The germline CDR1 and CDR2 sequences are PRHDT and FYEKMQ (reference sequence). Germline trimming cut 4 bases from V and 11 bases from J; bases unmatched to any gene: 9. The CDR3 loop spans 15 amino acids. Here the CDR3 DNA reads TGTGCCAGCAGCTGGGGGACAGGGTCGGGCCCACCCCTCCACTTT. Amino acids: CASSWGTGSGPPLHF. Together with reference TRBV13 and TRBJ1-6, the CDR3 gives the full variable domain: AAGVIQSPRHLIKEKRETATLKCYPIPRHDTVYWYQQGPGQDPQFLISFYEKMQSDKGSIPDRFSAQQFSDYHSELNMSSLELGDSALYFCASSWGTGSGPPLHFGNGTRLTVT.

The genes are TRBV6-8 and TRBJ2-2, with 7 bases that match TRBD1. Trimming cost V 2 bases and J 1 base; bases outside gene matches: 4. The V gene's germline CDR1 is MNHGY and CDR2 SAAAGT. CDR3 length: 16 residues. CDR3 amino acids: CASSYPRTGNTGELFF. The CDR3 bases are TGTGCCAGCAGTTACCCCAGGACAGGGAACACCGGGGAGCTGTTTTTT.